This T cell receptor (beta chain) was recorded in a study of cytomegalovirus exposure and HLA in healthy donors. The PCR was carried out with 60 Vbeta primers and 13 Jbeta primers. Generated by immunoSEQ multiplex PCR, the TCRdb table keeps only in-frame clones and is missing some. The table includes tens of thousands of clones, approximately 90% detected once. The CDR3 covers 12 residues. From germline, CDR1 is WNHNN and CDR2 SYGVQD (reference sequence). V dropped 6 bases and J dropped 4 bases, with 7 bases sitting between them. The receptor's source is a man between 18 and 35 years old in good health and CMV-seronegative. V gene TRBV10-1 combines with J gene TRBJ2-1; D gene unclear. Material for sequencing was PBMCs. The CDR3 loop is CASSETYNEQFF. As DNA, the CDR3 is TGCGCCAGCAGCGAGACTTACAATGAGCAGTTCTTC.